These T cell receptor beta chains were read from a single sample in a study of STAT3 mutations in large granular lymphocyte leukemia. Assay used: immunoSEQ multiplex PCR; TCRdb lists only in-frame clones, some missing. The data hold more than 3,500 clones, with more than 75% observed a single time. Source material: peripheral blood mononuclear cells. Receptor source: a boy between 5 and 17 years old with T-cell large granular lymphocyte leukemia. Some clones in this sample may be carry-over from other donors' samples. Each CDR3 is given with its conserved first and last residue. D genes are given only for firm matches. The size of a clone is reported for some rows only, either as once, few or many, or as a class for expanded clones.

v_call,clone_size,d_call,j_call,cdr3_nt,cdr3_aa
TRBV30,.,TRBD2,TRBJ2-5,TGTGCCTGGAGTGTAGTAAGGACTAGCGGGAGTAGGGAGACCCAGTACTTC,CAWSVVRTSGSRETQYF
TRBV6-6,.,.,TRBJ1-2,TGTGCCAGCAGTTCCCTCAAACGTGGTGGCTACACCTTC,CASSSLKRGGYTF
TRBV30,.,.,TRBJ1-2,TGTGCCTGGAGTGCCCGGGCCGTCCGCACTAACTATGGCTACACCTTC,CAWSARAVRTNYGYTF
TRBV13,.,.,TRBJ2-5,TGTGCCAGCAGCTTACACAGGGCGCGAGCGGTAGAAGAGACCCAGTACTTC,CASSLHRARAVEETQYF
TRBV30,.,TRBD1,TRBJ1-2,TGTGCCTGGACAGGGGGCGAATTCTATGGCTACACCTTC,CAWTGGEFYGYTF
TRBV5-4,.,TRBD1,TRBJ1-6,TGTGCCAGCAGCTCCTCTCACCGACAGGGGGCCGTAAATTCACCCCTCCACTTT,CASSSSHRQGAVNSPLHF
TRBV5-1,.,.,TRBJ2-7,TGCGCCAGCAGCACTGGACAGCCCCGAGAGCAGTACTTC,CASSTGQPREQYF
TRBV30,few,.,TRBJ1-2,TGTGCCTTGATGGGGGATGGCTACACCTTC,CALMGDGYTF
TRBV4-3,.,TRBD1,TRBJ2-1,TGCGCCAGCAGCCAGGGAACAGGGGCCTACAATGAGCAGTTCTTC,CASSQGTGAYNEQFF
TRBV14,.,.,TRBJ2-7,TGTGCCAGCAGCCAAGATCCTCGGCACGGGTTCGCCTACGAGCAGTACTTC,CASSQDPRHGFAYEQYF
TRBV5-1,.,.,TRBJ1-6,TGCGCCAGCAGCTTGGGACAGATAAATTCACCCCTCCACTTT,CASSLGQINSPLHF
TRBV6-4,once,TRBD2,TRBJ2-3,TGTGCCAGCAGTGGATTAGCGGGAGGGACAGATACGCAGTATTTT,CASSGLAGGTDTQYF
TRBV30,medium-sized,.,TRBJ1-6,TGTGCCTGGAGGCCCGATAATTCACCCCTCCACTTT,CAWRPDNSPLHF
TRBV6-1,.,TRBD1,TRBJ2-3,TGTGCCAGCAGTGAAGCGGGACAGATCACAGATACGCAGTATTTT,CASSEAGQITDTQYF
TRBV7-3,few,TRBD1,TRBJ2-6,TGTGCCAGCAGCTTAATGGGACAGGGAGGGTCTGGGGCCAACGTCCTGACTTTC,CASSLMGQGGSGANVLTF
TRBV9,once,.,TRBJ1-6,TGTGCCAGCAGCGTAGGGGCAGATGTCTATAATTCACCCCTCCACTTT,CASSVGADVYNSPLHF
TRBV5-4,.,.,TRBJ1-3,TGTGCCAGCAACACCGGGGGCGATTCTGGAAACACCATATATTTT,CASNTGGDSGNTIYF
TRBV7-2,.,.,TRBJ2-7,TGTGCCAGCAGCTTAGGTTTCTCCTACGAGCAGTACTTC,CASSLGFSYEQYF
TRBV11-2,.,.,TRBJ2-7,TGTGCCAGCAGCCTAACGGGGGACGAGCAGTACTTC,CASSLTGDEQYF
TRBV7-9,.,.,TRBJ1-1,TGTGCCAGCAGCTTTAAGAACACTGAAGCTTTCTTT,CASSFKNTEAFF
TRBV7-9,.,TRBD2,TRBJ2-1,TGTGCCAGTTCCGGACCCGGAGAAAATAGCGGGAGGGCCGATGAGCAGTTCTTC,CASSGPGENSGRADEQFF
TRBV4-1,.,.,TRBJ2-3,TGCGCCAGCAGCCAAGCCGGGAGCACAGATACGCAGTATTTT,CASSQAGSTDTQYF
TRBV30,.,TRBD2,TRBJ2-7,TGTGCCTGGAGCCTGAGTGGGAGGGGCCACTACGAGCAGTACTTC,CAWSLSGRGHYEQYF
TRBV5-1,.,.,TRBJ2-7,TGCGCCAGCAGCAAAATTACAGGTTCCTACGAGCAGTACTTC,CASSKITGSYEQYF
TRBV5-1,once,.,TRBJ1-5,TGCGCCAGCAGCTTGGCGACAAATCAGCCCCAGCATTTT,CASSLATNQPQHF
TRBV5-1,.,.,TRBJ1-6,TGCGCCAGCAGCTTTCGACCCCAAGAGGGCTCACCCCTCCACTTT,CASSFRPQEGSPLHF
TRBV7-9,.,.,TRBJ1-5,TGTGCCAGCAGCACCGACGGTTATAGCAATCAGCCCCAGCATTTT,CASSTDGYSNQPQHF
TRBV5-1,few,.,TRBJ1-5,TGCGCCAGCAGCTTGTACTTGGGGCAGCCCCAGCATTTT,CASSLYLGQPQHF